Reported below is one T cell receptor beta chain. Its antigen is not known. This sample is part of a study of cytomegalovirus exposure and HLA in healthy donors. General study findings and limits: CMV serostatus stood as the only immune exposure information on hand.

A multiplex PCR was run with 60 Vbeta primers and 13 Jbeta primers. Clones were sequenced by immunoSEQ multiplex PCR, and TCRdb holds only the in-frame ones, with some missing. This sample yields 180,000 or so clones, of which around 80% are seen a single time; under 2% belongs to the top ten. CDR3 size: 17 residues. CDR1 is MGHRA, CDR2 YSYEKL, per germline. With 7 bases removed from V and 5 bases from J, the gap between germline ends came to 24 bases. The clonotype comes from a man in his late teens or twenties in good health and CMV-seronegative. Sequencing was performed on PBMCs. This chain joins TRBV4-1 and TRBJ1-3; D is possibly TRBD1 (6 bases). The CDR3, as DNA: TGCGCCAGCACCCATACTCGGGCGGGGGCGAACAGAAACACCATATATTTT. Translating gives CASTHTRAGANRNTIYF.